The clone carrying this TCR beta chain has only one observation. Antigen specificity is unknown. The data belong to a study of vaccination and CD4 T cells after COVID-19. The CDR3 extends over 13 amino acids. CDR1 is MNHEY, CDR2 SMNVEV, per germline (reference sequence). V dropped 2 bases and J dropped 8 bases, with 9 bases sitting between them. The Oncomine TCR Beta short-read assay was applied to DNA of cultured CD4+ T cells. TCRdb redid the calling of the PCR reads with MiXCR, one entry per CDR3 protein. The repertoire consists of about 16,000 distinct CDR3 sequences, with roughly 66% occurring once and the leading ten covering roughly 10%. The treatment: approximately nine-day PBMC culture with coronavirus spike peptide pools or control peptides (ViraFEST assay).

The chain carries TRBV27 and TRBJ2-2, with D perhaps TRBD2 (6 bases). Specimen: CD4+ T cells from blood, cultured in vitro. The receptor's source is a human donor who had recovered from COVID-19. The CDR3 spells CASSLTGEGELFF. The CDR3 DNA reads TGTGCCAGCAGTTTAACGGGAGAAGGGGAGCTGTTTTTT.